This TCR beta chain came from a study of CDR3 diversity in severe acne. Via MiXCR, TCRdb re-called the PCR reads, giving one row per CDR3 protein. The profile shows more than 70,000 distinct CDR3 sequences, about 48% of them singletons. Looked up from germline, CDR1 is SGHTA and CDR2 is FQGTGA. V was clipped by 1 base and J by 2 bases, with 9 bases between them. The CDR3 has 14 residues. The V and J genes are TRBV7-3 and TRBJ2-7; D is perhaps TRBD1 or TRBD2 (6 bases each). This clonotype originated in a male donor in good health, serving as a control. Sequenced input: blood. This chain's CDR3 is CASSLKGGTYEQYF. CDR3 DNA sequence: TGTGCCAGCAGCTTAAAAGGGGGGACCTACGAGCAGTACTTC. Drawing the rest from reference TRBV7-3 and TRBJ2-7, the complete variable domain is GAGVSQTPSNKVTEKGKYVELRCDPISGHTALYWYRQSLGQGPEFLIYFQGTGAADDSGLPNDRFFAVRPEGSVSTLKIQRTERGDSAVYLCASSLKGGTYEQYFGPGTRLTVT.